This entry features one TCR beta chain sequence. Its cognate antigen is unknown. Sample-barcoded 5' priming and a J-beta primer mix drove a second PCR of about 7 to 12 cycles. TCRdb passed the 5' RACE reads through MiXCR, listing each CDR3 protein once. The sample carries about 670,000 distinct CDR3 sequences, 52% recorded once. Trimming removed 6 bases at V and 7 bases at J, with 11 bases between. The CDR3 has 12 amino acids. This entry belongs to a study of blood T cells in healthy people across ages. Study outcomes and limitations: Both higher diversity and more naive CD4+ cells marked long-lived donors when set against aged donors.

Material for sequencing was blood. This sequence was found in a woman aged 80 or over in good health. The chain combines TRBV12-3 or TRBV12-4 with TRBJ2-3; TRBD1 is a possible D gene (5 bases). CDR3 region: CASSQGEYTQYF. The DNA for the CDR3 is TGTGCCAGCAGCCAGGGTGAATATACGCAGTATTTT.